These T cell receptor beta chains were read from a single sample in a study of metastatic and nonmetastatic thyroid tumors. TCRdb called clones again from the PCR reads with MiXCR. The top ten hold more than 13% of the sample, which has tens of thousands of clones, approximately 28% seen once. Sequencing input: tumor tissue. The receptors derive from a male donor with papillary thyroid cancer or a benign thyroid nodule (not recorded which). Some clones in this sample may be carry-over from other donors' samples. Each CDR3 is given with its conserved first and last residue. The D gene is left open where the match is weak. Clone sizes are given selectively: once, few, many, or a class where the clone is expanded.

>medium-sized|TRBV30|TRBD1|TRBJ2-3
TGTGCCTGGAGGAGACAGGGTCAAATCCTCACAGATACGCAGTATTTT
CAWRRQGQILTDTQYF
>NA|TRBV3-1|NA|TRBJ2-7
TGTGCCAGCAGCCAAATGTGCGCCCAATACGAGCAGTACTTC
CASSQMCAQYEQYF
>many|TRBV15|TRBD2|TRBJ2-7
TGTGCCACCAGCAGAGATTTGTCGGGCGGGAGTTTAGGTCTAACAGTGTACGAGCAGTACTTC
CATSRDLSGGSLGLTVYEQYF
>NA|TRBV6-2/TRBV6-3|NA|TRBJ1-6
TGTGCCAGCAGTTACTCGACGGCAGGGCCCAGTTGGAATTCACCCCTCCACTTT
CASSYSTAGPSWNSPLHF
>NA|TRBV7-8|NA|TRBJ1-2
TGTGCCAGCAGCTTAGCCCGCGAGGGCTATGGCTACACCTTC
CASSLAREGYGYTF
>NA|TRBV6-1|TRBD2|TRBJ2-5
TGTGCCAGCAGTGAAGATGGTCAGCGGGGGGGGCCTAAGGAGACCCAGTACTTC
CASSEDGQRGGPKETQYF
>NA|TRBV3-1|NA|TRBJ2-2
TGTGCCAGCAGCCCCCAGGACAAGGTCACCGGGGAGCTGTTTTTT
CASSPQDKVTGELFF
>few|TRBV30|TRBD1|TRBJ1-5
TGTGCCTGGAGTAGTGGGACAGGGGTTCAGCCCCAGCATTTT
CAWSSGTGVQPQHF
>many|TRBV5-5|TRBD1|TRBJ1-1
TGTGCCAGCAGCTCCCGGACAGGGCTCGAGGCTTTCTTT
CASSSRTGLEAFF
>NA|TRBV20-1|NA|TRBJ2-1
TGCAGTGCTAGGGAGGCAATGGACTACAATGAGCAGTTCTTC
CSAREAMDYNEQFF
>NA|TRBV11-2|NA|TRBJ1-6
TGTGCCAGCAGCTTTGGTTGGGGCGGAGTAGCTTCACCCCTCCACTTT
CASSFGWGGVASPLHF
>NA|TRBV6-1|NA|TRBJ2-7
TGTGCCAGCAGTCCCCCCCGAGGACTGGGGGAGCAGTACTTC
CASSPPRGLGEQYF
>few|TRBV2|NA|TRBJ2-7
TGTGCCAGCAGCCGGACAAAGTACGAGCAGTACTTC
CASSRTKYEQYF
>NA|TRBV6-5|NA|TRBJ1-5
TGTGCCAGCTTACTGGGAAGGGGGGCTCCCGGTAGCAATCAGCCCCAGCATTTT
CASLLGRGAPGSNQPQHF
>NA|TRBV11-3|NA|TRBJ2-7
TGTGCCAGCAGCTTAGACCCCGCCGCCTACGAGCAGTACTTC
CASSLDPAAYEQYF
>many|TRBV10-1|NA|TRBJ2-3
TGCGCCAGCAGTGATAATCTTGCTAGCACAGATACGCAGTATTTT
CASSDNLASTDTQYF
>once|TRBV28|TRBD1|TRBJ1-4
TGTGCCAGCAGTAGGACAGGGGCGGTGTCGTATGAAAAACTGTTTTTT
CASSRTGAVSYEKLFF
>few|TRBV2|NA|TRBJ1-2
TGTGCCAGCAGTGAAATGAGAGAGTATGGCTACACCTTC
CASSEMREYGYTF
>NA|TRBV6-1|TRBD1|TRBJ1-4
TGTGCCAGCAGGGGGGGGACAGAAGTTGAAAAACTGTTTTTT
CASRGGTEVEKLFF
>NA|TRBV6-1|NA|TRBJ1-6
TGTGCCAGCAGTGGGACCCCGGGGGCTTATAATTCACCCCTCCACTTT
CASSGTPGAYNSPLHF
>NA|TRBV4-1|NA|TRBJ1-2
TGCGCCAGCAGCCAAGAGGGTTTTCCGGACTATGGCTACACCTTC
CASSQEGFPDYGYTF
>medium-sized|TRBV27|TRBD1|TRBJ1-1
TGTGCCAGCAGTTCAGGGCCCGGGACAGCGAACACTGAAGCTTTCTTT
CASSSGPGTANTEAFF
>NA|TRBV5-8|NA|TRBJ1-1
TGTGCCAGCAGCGCCGGCGACTACTACGGACAGGAAGCTTTCTTT
CASSAGDYYGQEAFF
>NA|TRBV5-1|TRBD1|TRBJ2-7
TGCGCCACCCGCGGGGACAGGACCTCCTACGAGCAGTACTTC
CATRGDRTSYEQYF
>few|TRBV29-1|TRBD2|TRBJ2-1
TGCAGCGTTGTGGCTCTAGCGGGGGGAAAGAATGAGCAGTTCTTC
CSVVALAGGKNEQFF
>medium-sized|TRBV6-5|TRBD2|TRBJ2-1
TGTGCCAGCAGTTATATTAGCGGGAGATCGGATGAGCAGTTCTTC
CASSYISGRSDEQFF
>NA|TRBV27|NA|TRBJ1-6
TGTGCCAGCAGTCGCGGGGGGATGTTGAATTCACCCCTCCACTTT
CASSRGGMLNSPLHF
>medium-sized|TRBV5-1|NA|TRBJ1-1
TGCGCCAGCAGCTTGTTAGGGATGAACACTGAAGCTTTCTTT
CASSLLGMNTEAFF
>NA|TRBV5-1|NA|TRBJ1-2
TGCGCCAGCAGCTTGGCGGACTATGGCTACACCTTC
CASSLADYGYTF
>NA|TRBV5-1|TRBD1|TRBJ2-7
TGCGCCAGCAGCTTGACAGGGGACGAGCAGTACTTC
CASSLTGDEQYF
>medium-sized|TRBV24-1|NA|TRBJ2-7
TGTGCCACCAGTGATTCACAGACTAACTCCTACGAGCAGTACTTC
CATSDSQTNSYEQYF
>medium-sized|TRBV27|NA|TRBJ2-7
TGTGCCAGCAGTTTTTCGGGACTCAAAAGGAACGAGCAGTACTTC
CASSFSGLKRNEQYF
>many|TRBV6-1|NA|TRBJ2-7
TGTGCCAGCAGTGAAGGGTTTCTAGATTACGAGCAGTACTTC
CASSEGFLDYEQYF
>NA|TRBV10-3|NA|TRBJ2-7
TGTGCCATCAGTCCCACGGCCGGGACTGGTAATTACGAGCAGTACTTC
CAISPTAGTGNYEQYF
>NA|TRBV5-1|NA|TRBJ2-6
TGCGCCAGCAGCCTAGGGGTTTCTGGGGCCAACGTCCTGACTTTC
CASSLGVSGANVLTF
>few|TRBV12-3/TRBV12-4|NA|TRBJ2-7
TGTGCCAGCAGTTTTCGGGGGTTCATCTCCTACGAGCAGTACTTC
CASSFRGFISYEQYF
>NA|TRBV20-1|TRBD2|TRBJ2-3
TGCAGTGCTAGAGCCGAACTAGCGGGAGTTGGGACCACAGATACGCAGTATTTT
CSARAELAGVGTTDTQYF
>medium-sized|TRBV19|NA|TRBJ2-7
TGTGCCAGGAGGCTTGCTGGGACGCCGCCCTACGAGCAGTACTTC
CARRLAGTPPYEQYF
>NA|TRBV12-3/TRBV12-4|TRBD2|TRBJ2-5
TGTGCCAGCAGTGGGACTAGAGATACCCAGTACTTC
CASSGTRDTQYF
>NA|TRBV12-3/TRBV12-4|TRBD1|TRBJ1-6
TGTGCCAGCAGTCTTCCCGACAGGGAAAATTCACCCCTCCACTTT
CASSLPDRENSPLHF
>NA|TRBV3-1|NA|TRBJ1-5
TGTGCCAGCAGCCAAGATTTCAGGCAGGGAGGTCAGCCCCAGCATTTT
CASSQDFRQGGQPQHF
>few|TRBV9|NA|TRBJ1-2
TGTGCCAGCTCGCACGGGGTAATAGGCTATGGCTACACCTTC
CASSHGVIGYGYTF
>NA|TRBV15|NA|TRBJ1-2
TGTGCCACCAGCAGAGACAGGGGAGGGGACGGCTACACCTTC
CATSRDRGGDGYTF
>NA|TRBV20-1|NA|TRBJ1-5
TGCAGTGCTAAGTATAGCAATCAGCCCCAGCATTTT
CSAKYSNQPQHF
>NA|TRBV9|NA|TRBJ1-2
TGTGCCAGCAGCCCTAGGGAAGGATATGGCTACACCTTC
CASSPREGYGYTF
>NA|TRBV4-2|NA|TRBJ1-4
TGTGCCAGCAGCCAAGATTCAGGGGCCGCTAATGAAAAACTGTTTTTT
CASSQDSGAANEKLFF
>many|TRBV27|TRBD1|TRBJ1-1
TGTGCCAGCAGTTTGGGGACAGGGTACACTGAAGCTTTCTTT
CASSLGTGYTEAFF
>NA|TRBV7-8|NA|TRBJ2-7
TGTGCCAGCAGCCCCCAGCGGGCCTACGAGCAGTACTTC
CASSPQRAYEQYF
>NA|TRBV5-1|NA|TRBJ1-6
TGCGCCAGCAGCTTGGGAGAGGGTTATAATTCACCCCTCCACTTT
CASSLGEGYNSPLHF
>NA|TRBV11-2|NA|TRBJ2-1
TGTGCCAGCAGCCAAACTTCAAGCTCCTACAATGAGCAGTTCTTC
CASSQTSSSYNEQFF
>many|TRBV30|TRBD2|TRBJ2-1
TGTGCCTGGAGTGGACTAGCGGGACAAGAGCAGTTCTTC
CAWSGLAGQEQFF
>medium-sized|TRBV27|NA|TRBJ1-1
TGTGCCAGCAGTCCAGAGACAGGATTGAACACTGAAGCTTTCTTT
CASSPETGLNTEAFF
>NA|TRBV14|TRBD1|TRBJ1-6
TGTGCCAGCAGCCTCTTCGGACAGGGAAATTCACCCCTCCACTTT
CASSLFGQGNSPLHF
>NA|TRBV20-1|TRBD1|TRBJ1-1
TGCAGTGCTAGGACAGGGGACACTGAAGCTTTCTTT
CSARTGDTEAFF
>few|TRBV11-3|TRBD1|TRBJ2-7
TGTGCCAGCAGCTTGCAAGGGACAGGGATGTACGAGCAGTACTTC
CASSLQGTGMYEQYF
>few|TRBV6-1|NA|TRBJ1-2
TGTGCCAGCAGTCCCAGGGTAGGGTTTGGCTACACCTTC
CASSPRVGFGYTF